This is a list of T cell receptor beta chains from one sample in a study of CD8+ T cells in alopecia areata. Here immunoSEQ multiplex PCR was the method, and the copy in TCRdb shows in-frame clones only, minus some. The sample records about 290,000 clones, more than 45% being singletons. The sample consisted of CD4+ T cells sorted from blood, taken at week 24, from a patient treated with tofacitinib. These receptor sequences come from a human donor with alopecia areata. CDR3s include the opening cysteine and the closing phenylalanine or tryptophan. Each record gives: D gene, CDR3 length, V gene, clone size, J gene, CDR3 protein, CDR3 DNA. D genes are given only for firm matches. Clone size appears in some rows only: once, few, many, or a class for an expanded clone.

.,14,TRBV10-3,.,TRBJ2-5,CAISVLGEQETQYF,TGTGCCATCAGTGTTTTAGGAGAGCAAGAGACCCAGTACTTC
TRBD1,13,TRBV15,.,TRBJ1-1,CATSSAGGTEAFF,TGTGCCACCAGCAGTGCAGGGGGGACTGAAGCTTTCTTT
.,14,TRBV7-8,.,TRBJ1-6,CASSLGPGVSPLHF,TGTGCCAGCAGCCTAGGGCCAGGGGTTTCACCCCTCCACTTT
.,14,TRBV7-2,few,TRBJ1-1,CASSLEFRETEAFF,TGTGCCAGCAGCTTAGAATTCAGGGAAACTGAAGCTTTCTTT
TRBD1,13,TRBV30,.,TRBJ2-1,CAWSGQSYNEQFF,TGTGCCTGGTCGGGACAGTCCTACAATGAGCAGTTCTTC
.,14,TRBV28,.,TRBJ2-1,CASSWGASHNEQFF,TGTGCCAGCAGTTGGGGGGCCTCTCACAATGAGCAGTTCTTC
.,14,TRBV7-3,.,TRBJ2-2,CASSLITGPGELFF,TGTGCCAGCAGCTTAATCACAGGACCCGGGGAGCTGTTTTTT
.,15,TRBV2,.,TRBJ2-3,CASTQGGAGVDTQYF,TGTGCCAGCACCCAAGGGGGGGCGGGGGTAGATACGCAGTATTTT
.,13,TRBV6-5,.,TRBJ1-1,CASSYGAGTEAFF,TGTGCCAGCAGTTACGGCGCGGGGACTGAAGCTTTCTTT
TRBD1,19,TRBV28,.,TRBJ1-5,CASSSGGTGGVRGNQPQHF,TGTGCCAGCAGCAGTGGGGGGACAGGGGGCGTTCGTGGCAATCAGCCCCAGCATTTT
TRBD1,13,TRBV7-2,.,TRBJ1-5,CASSERQGQPQHF,TGTGCCAGCAGCGAACGACAGGGCCAGCCCCAGCATTTT
.,16,TRBV5-8,.,TRBJ1-2,CASSLLGPGGSEGYTF,TGTGCCAGCAGCTTGCTGGGCCCGGGGGGCAGTGAGGGCTACACCTTC
.,16,TRBV5-6,.,TRBJ1-5,CASSLAAGPVNQPQHF,TGTGCCAGCAGCTTGGCCGCAGGACCCGTCAATCAGCCCCAGCATTTT
.,15,TRBV7-9,.,TRBJ1-4,CASSSLGRSNEKLFF,TGTGCCAGCAGCTCCCTCGGACGGAGTAATGAAAAACTGTTTTTT
TRBD1,13,TRBV29-1,.,TRBJ1-5,CSVGQGEDQPQHF,TGCAGTGTGGGGCAGGGGGAAGATCAGCCCCAGCATTTT
.,15,TRBV2,.,TRBJ2-2,CASSLDRPHTGELFF,TGTGCCAGCAGTCTAGACAGGCCCCACACCGGGGAGCTGTTTTTT
.,13,TRBV29-1,.,TRBJ2-5,CSVGRRVRETQYF,TGCAGCGTTGGTCGGAGGGTGAGGGAGACCCAGTACTTC
TRBD1,16,TRBV25-1,.,TRBJ1-6,CASSESRTGGGSPLHF,TGTGCCAGCAGTGAATCTCGGACAGGGGGCGGATCACCCCTCCACTTT
TRBD1,14,TRBV30,.,TRBJ2-7,CAWSPRTGNYEQYF,TGTGCCTGGAGCCCCCGGACAGGGAACTACGAGCAGTACTTC
.,16,TRBV18,.,TRBJ2-5,CASSPLGRDGAETQYF,TGTGCCAGCTCACCACTCGGAAGGGACGGGGCAGAGACCCAGTACTTC
.,15,TRBV30,.,TRBJ2-5,CAWSATAKLQETQYF,TGTGCCTGGAGTGCCACAGCAAAACTCCAAGAGACCCAGTACTTC
.,14,TRBV7-2,few,TRBJ2-7,CASSLSGKEYEQYF,TGTGCCAGCAGCTTAAGCGGAAAAGAGTACGAGCAGTACTTC
.,12,TRBV11-1,.,TRBJ1-2,CASSLSGDGYTF,TGTGCCAGCAGCTTATCGGGGGATGGCTACACCTTC
.,12,TRBV2,.,TRBJ2-4,CASRESENIQYF,TGTGCCAGCAGGGAATCGGAAAACATTCAGTACTTC
.,12,TRBV6-5,.,TRBJ1-1,CASSYVPGEAFF,TGTGCCAGCAGTTACGTGCCGGGTGAAGCTTTCTTT
.,17,TRBV11-1,few,TRBJ2-2,CASSWEASGVNTGELFF,TGTGCCAGCAGCTGGGAGGCATCGGGAGTAAACACCGGGGAGCTGTTTTTT
TRBD2,13,TRBV6-5,.,TRBJ2-5,CATVTPGGETQYF,TGTGCCACCGTGACCCCGGGGGGGGAGACCCAGTACTTC
.,14,TRBV4-2,.,TRBJ2-2,CASSQAVRGGELFF,TGTGCCAGCAGCCAGGCTGTAAGGGGTGGGGAGCTGTTTTTT
TRBD1,15,TRBV27,.,TRBJ1-5,CASSPTGGKVQPQHF,TGTGCCAGCAGCCCGACAGGGGGCAAGGTTCAGCCCCAGCATTTT
.,16,TRBV28,.,TRBJ1-6,CASSPEGGGQNSPLHF,TGTGCCAGCAGCCCGGAGGGTGGCGGACAAAATTCACCCCTCCACTTT
TRBD1,15,TRBV11-1,few,TRBJ2-7,CASSSRDRASYEQYF,TGTGCCAGCAGCTCCCGTGACAGGGCGTCCTACGAGCAGTACTTC
TRBD1,16,TRBV27,.,TRBJ1-2,CASSLSIRAGGYGYTF,TGTGCCAGCAGTTTATCGATAAGGGCAGGGGGTTACGGCTACACCTTC
.,13,TRBV18,.,TRBJ1-6,CASSPSLGSPLHF,TGTGCCAGCTCACCAAGTTTGGGTTCACCCCTCCACTTT
TRBD1,18,TRBV18,.,TRBJ2-3,CASSPRRDRGRETDTQYF,TGTGCCAGCTCCCCGAGACGGGACAGGGGGCGCGAGACAGATACGCAGTATTTT
.,14,TRBV7-2,.,TRBJ1-2,CASSPRGAGYGYTF,TGTGCCAGCAGCCCCAGGGGCGCGGGGTATGGCTACACCTTC